This T cell receptor beta chain was retrieved from a study of CD8 T cells in Susac syndrome. Study in general: Five or six sequenced Susac syndrome patients had clinically active disease, while 8 or 9 were in remission. Patients with Susac syndrome were therapy-naive, taking corticosteroids, with some also receiving intravenous immunoglobulin, or taking intravenous immunoglobulin alone at the time their blood was drawn.

Germline V gene lookup returns CDR1 KGHDR and CDR2 SFDVKD. Trimming cost V 8 bases and J 8 bases; bases outside gene matches: 7. CDR3 length equals 14 residues. Random hexamers primed reverse transcription of about 0.5 to 1 ug RNA. immunoSEQ multiplex PCR amplified TCR beta CDR3 across 54 Vbeta, 13 Jbeta. TCRdb reanalysed the immunoSEQ multiplex PCR reads using MiXCR and keeps one entry per CDR3 protein. The sample lists about 240,000 distinct CDR3 sequences, 90% to 96% seen once, with roughly 0.1% in the top ten. Patients with Susac syndrome showed fulfilment of recently defined diagnostic criteria for definite or probable disease.

The sample taken for sequencing was CD4+ T cells from PBMCs. The chain combines TRBV24-1 with TRBJ2-1, with 11 bases lining up with TRBD2. The receptor was isolated from a human donor with Susac syndrome. The CDR3: CATKTSGTPYEQFF. As DNA, the CDR3 is TGTGCCACCAAGACTAGCGGGACACCGTATGAGCAGTTCTTC.